The 2 T cell receptor beta chains presented below share a single source sample, sequenced in a study of blood T cell repertoires in COVID-19. Generated by immunoSEQ multiplex PCR, the TCRdb table keeps only in-frame clones and is missing some. The sample lists 350,000 to 400,000 clones; approximately 89% were seen once. The sample consisted of PBMCs or T cells enriched from blood (not recorded which). These receptors originate from a woman between 35 and 50 years old who had been exposed to COVID-19.

The table lists this clone with a few counts. This chain joins TRBV2 and TRBJ1-6; D perhaps matches TRBD1 (6 bases). Trimming shortened V by 6 bases and J by 10 bases, and 10 bases separated the two germline ends. Per the germline V gene, CDR1 is SNHLY and CDR2 is FYNNEI. The CDR3 runs to 12 residues. CDR3 in DNA: TGTGCCAGCAGGAGGGGGTCGTCACCCCTCCACTTT. This gives the protein CASRRGSSPLHF.

The chain couples TRBV4-3 to TRBJ2-1; TRBD1 agrees at 8 bases. V lost 6 bases to trimming and J lost 1 base; unmatched junction nucleotides: 5. CDR3 length equals 15 residues. Germline V gene sequence: CDR1 LGHNA, CDR2 YSLEER. Here the CDR3 reads CASRRGQGSYNEQFF. Written as DNA, the CDR3 is TGCGCCAGCAGACGCGGACAGGGTTCCTACAATGAGCAGTTCTTC.